Below are 27 T cell receptor beta chains sequenced from a single sample in a study of blood T cells in healthy people across ages. The authors ran a second PCR of about 7 to 11 cycles using a sample-barcoded 5' primer and a J-beta primer mix. TCRdb re-analysed the 5' RACE reads in MiXCR, keeping a single row per CDR3 protein. This table has about 1,400,000 distinct CDR3 sequences, approximately 60% appearing once. The sample taken for sequencing was blood. The receptors originated from a man aged 18 to 29 in good health.

This clonotype was recorded once. The genes are TRBV6-5 and TRBJ1-2; D is unclear. The CDR3 runs to 14 residues. Trimming took 8 bases from V and 4 from J, leaving 17 bases between them. Germline V gives CDR1 MNHEY, CDR2 SVGAGI. In nucleotides, the CDR3 is TGTGCCAGCCGCCTCCTTTCGTGGACCTATGGCTACACCTTC. This translates into CASRLLSWTYGYTF.

The table lists this clonotype with a few counts. The chain uses TRBV4-1 and TRBJ2-3; unclear D gene. In germline, CDR1 is MGHRA, CDR2 YSYEKL. The V end lost 3 bases, the J end lost 4 bases, and 11 bases lay between the germline ends. The CDR3 totals 14 residues. The CDR3 is CASSQYGPADTQYF. The DNA of the CDR3 is TGCGCCAGCAGCCAGTACGGTCCGGCAGATACGCAGTATTTT.

This chain uses TRBV29-1 with TRBJ2-1; D may be TRBD2 (7 bases). CDR1 is SQVTM and CDR2 is ANQGSEA in the germline V gene. The CDR3 is 15 amino acids. V was shortened by 6 bases and J by 8 bases, with 23 bases between the two germline ends. DNA for the CDR3: TGCAGCGTGGCCACTACGGGGGGCTTAGGTGATGAGCAGTTCTTC. This sequence encodes CSVATTGGLGDEQFF.

The chain combines TRBV5-1 with TRBJ2-7, with TRBD1 matching over 8 bases. The CDR3 spans 14 residues. The V and J ends lost 0 bases and 6 bases, in that order; junction bases with no gene match: 5. Germline V gene sequence: CDR1 SGHRS, CDR2 YFSETQ. CDR3 bases: TGCGCCAGCAGCTTGGGGACAGGGCTCCCCGAGCAGTACTTC. Amino acids: CASSLGTGLPEQYF. The full variable domain, rest sourced from reference TRBV5-1 and TRBJ2-7, is KAGVTQTPRYLIKTRGQQVTLSCSPISGHRSVSWYQQTPGQGLQFLFEYFSETQRNKGNFPGRFSGRQFSNSRSEMNVSTLELGDSALYLCASSLGTGLPEQYFGPGTRLTVT.

The V and J genes are TRBV29-1 and TRBJ2-7; D unclear. Trimming left V 4 bases short and J 2 bases short, with 3 bases between. Germline-derived CDR1 and CDR2 are SQVTM and ANQGSEA. The CDR3 length is 10 residues. The CDR3 is CSVVAYEQYF. CDR3 DNA sequence: TGCAGCGTTGTTGCCTACGAGCAGTACTTC.

This clonotype was counted between two and nine times. V gene TRBV29-1 combines with J gene TRBJ2-3, with D maybe TRBD1 (6 bases). V was pared by 7 bases and J by 0 bases, with 17 bases between. The CDR3 contains 15 residues. Germline CDR1 SQVTM, CDR2 ANQGSEA. CDR3: CSARDTYDSTDTQYF. The CDR3 DNA is TGCAGCGCCCGGGACACGTACGATAGCACAGATACGCAGTATTTT.

This chain connects TRBV27 to TRBJ2-1; tentative D call: TRBD1 (7 bases). The V end lost 2 bases, the J end lost 9 bases, and 20 bases lay between the germline ends. This CDR3 is built from 16 residues. Germline V CDR1 and CDR2: MNHEY, SMNVEV (reference sequence). CDR3 loop: CASSLTDRATSVEQFF. The CDR3 DNA follows: TGTGCCAGCAGTTTAACTGACAGGGCGACTAGTGTTGAGCAGTTCTTC.

The chain employs TRBV7-9 and TRBJ1-2; 8 bases align to TRBD1. The V gene end was trimmed by 5 bases and the J gene end by 7 bases; junction bases not matched to a gene: 9. CDR1 and CDR2 (germline): SEHNR, FQNEAQ (reference sequence). This CDR3 contains 14 residues. The CDR3 nucleotides are TGTGCCAGCAGCCTCCCGGACAGGGTGGGTGGCTACACCTTC. Encoded protein: CASSLPDRVGGYTF.

This chain joins TRBV12-3 or TRBV12-4 and TRBJ2-1; a weak D match, TRBD1 (6 bases). Trimming took off 0 bases at V and 3 bases at J, with 30 bases between the two ends. This CDR3 has 22 residues. CDR3 sequence reads: CASSLAGMSGQYERWGYNEQFF. The CDR3 DNA is TGTGCCAGCAGTTTAGCCGGGATGTCGGGACAATACGAACGATGGGGCTACAATGAGCAGTTCTTC.

This chain links TRBV5-1 with TRBJ2-1, with D unresolved. The better agreement between TRBJ2-7 and the DNA end casts doubt on the J call. CDR1 and CDR2 (germline): SGHRS, YFSETQ. This CDR3 has 9 amino acids. CDR3 sequence reads: CASMLEQYF. CDR3 nucleotide sequence: TGCGCCAGCATGCTTGAGCAGTACTTC.

This clonotype was observed a handful of times. The chain couples TRBV4-3 to TRBJ2-7; D remains unclear. V gave up 0 bases and J gave up 1 base, with 7 bases separating them. The germline gives CDR1 LGHNA, CDR2 YSLEER. The CDR3 loop spans 14 amino acids. The CDR3 is CASSQDYGSYEQYF. The CDR3 DNA reads TGCGCCAGCAGCCAAGATTACGGGTCCTACGAGCAGTACTTC.

This chain connects TRBV5-7 to TRBJ2-5; TRBD1 matches 7 bases. TRBV5-7 falls under the ORF class, with uncertain function. Trimming cost V 4 bases and J 2 bases; bases outside gene matches: 11. This CDR3 contains 16 residues. The CDR3 here is CASSRGSQGSQETQYF. CDR3 in DNA: TGTGCCAGCAGCCGCGGGTCACAGGGGTCGCAAGAGACCCAGTACTTC.

The chain has TRBV5-1 and TRBJ2-1, with 9 bases aligning to TRBD1. CDR3 length equals 15 residues. Germline CDR1 SGHRS, CDR2 YFSETQ. V lost 1 base, J lost 5 bases, and 4 bases stayed unmatched. In DNA, the CDR3 is TGCGCCAGCAGCTTGACAGGGGGCCCAGACAATGAGCAGTTCTTC. This codes for CASSLTGGPDNEQFF.

The table lists this clonotype with a few counts. This chain uses TRBV27 with TRBJ1-4, with D tentatively TRBD1 (5 bases). Germline assignment: CDR1 MNHEY and CDR2 SMNVEV (reference sequence). The CDR3 runs 17 residues. V lost 0 bases and J 0 bases, leaving 11 bases between the germline ends. CDR3 nucleotides: TGTGCCAGCAGTTTATCCCGACAGCTTACAACTAATGAAAAACTGTTTTTT. Translated, it gives CASSLSRQLTTNEKLFF. Full variable domain (remainder filled in from reference TRBV27 and TRBJ1-4): EAQVTQNPRYLITVTGKKLTVTCSQNMNHEYMSWYRQDPGLGLRQIYYSMNVEVTDKGDVPEGYKVSRKEKRNFPLILESPSPNQTSLYFCASSLSRQLTTNEKLFFGSGTQLSVL.

This clonotype has only a few counts. The CDR3 protein is CASSVGAVAGGEETQYF. In nucleotides, the CDR3 is TGTGCCAGCAGCGTCGGAGCTGTAGCGGGAGGGGAGGAGACCCAGTACTTC. J is TRBJ2-5 and V is TRBV7-6; 11 bases align to TRBD2. The germline V gene encodes CDR1 SGHVS and CDR2 FNYEAQ. CDR3 length: 17 residues. J gave up 5 bases and V 5 bases, and 13 bases lay outside the gene matches.

The J gene is TRBJ2-5, the V gene TRBV20-1; 7 nucleotides line up with TRBD2. The V segment lost 1 base and the J segment 5 bases; nucleotides outside the gene matches: 7. The CDR3 is 14 residues long. CDR1 and CDR2 from the germline V gene are DFQATT and SNEGSKA (reference sequence). The CDR3 is CSARVGREAETQYF. Written as DNA, the CDR3 is TGCAGTGCTAGAGTTGGTCGGGAGGCCGAGACCCAGTACTTC.

The chain combines TRBV4-3 with TRBJ1-1; possibly TRBD1 for D (5 bases). This CDR3 is built from 14 residues. Trimming took 5 bases from V and 5 from J, leaving 15 bases between them. Germline loops: CDR1 LGHNA, CDR2 YSLEER. CDR3 nucleotide sequence: TGCGCCAGCAGCTCCTACAGGCACGCGACTGAAGCTTTCTTT. Encoded protein: CASSSYRHATEAFF.

This clonotype has just a few counts. The chain has TRBV10-3 and TRBJ2-7; D uncertain. Gene TRBJ2-5 matches the end of the DNA better, so the J call may be wrong. The CDR3 loop spans 13 amino acids. Germline CDR1 and CDR2: ENHRY and SYGVKD. The DNA of the CDR3 is TGTGCCATCAGTGTGTTTGAAGGGGAGACCCAGTACTTC. Translation: CAISVFEGETQYF.

V is TRBV25-1 and J is TRBJ2-1, with 7 bases that match TRBD2. Germline V gene data show CDR1 as MGHDK and CDR2 as SYGVNS. V lost 6 bases, J lost 9 bases, and 14 bases stayed unmatched. This CDR3 is built from 15 residues. CDR3 in amino acids: CASSNSSGGWFEQFF. CDR3 DNA sequence: TGTGCCAGCAGCAACTCTAGCGGAGGGTGGTTTGAGCAGTTCTTC.

This rearrangement joins TRBV20-1 to TRBJ2-3; D gene uncertain. The CDR3 contains 12 residues. V was shortened by 3 bases and J by 9 bases, with 13 bases between the two germline ends. Germline values: CDR1 DFQATT, CDR2 SNEGSKA (reference sequence). CDR3 protein: CSASIPQSTQYF. CDR3 DNA: TGCAGTGCTAGCATACCCCAGAGCACGCAGTATTTT.

The CDR3 is CSARDRLAVQETQYF. The DNA of the CDR3 is TGCAGTGCTAGAGATCGACTAGCAGTACAAGAGACCCAGTACTTC. V and J are TRBV20-1 and TRBJ2-5; TRBD2 matches at 7 bases. This CDR3 has 15 residues. The V and J ends lost 0 bases and 2 bases, in that order; junction bases with no gene match: 6. Germline-derived CDR1 and CDR2 are DFQATT and SNEGSKA (reference sequence).

This clonotype was seen a handful of times. The chain employs TRBV4-1 and TRBJ2-7, with no clear D. Germline CDR1 and CDR2: MGHRA and YSYEKL. The CDR3 loop spans 15 amino acids. Trimming removed 0 bases from V and 3 bases from J, with 12 bases in between. The CDR3 here is CASSQDTGRSYEQYF. The CDR3 region has the DNA TGCGCCAGCAGCCAAGATACTGGCAGGAGCTACGAGCAGTACTTC.

This clonotype was observed once. Relative to the germline gene, one junction end is altered; a read error may explain this. The chain recombines TRBV7-9 with TRBJ2-1; 10 bases map to TRBD2. Germline-derived CDR1 and CDR2 are SEHNR and FQNEAQ (reference sequence). This CDR3 spans 16 amino acids. The CDR3 reads CASTLISGRLHNEQFF. The CDR3 DNA reads as TGTGCCAGCACCTTAATTAGCGGGAGGCTCCACAATGAGCAGTTCTTC.

The V call is TRBV3-1, the J call TRBJ1-5; perhaps TRBD1 as D (6 bases). Trimming removed 5 bases at V and 10 bases at J, with 18 bases between. The CDR3 length is 14 residues. Germline V lookup: CDR1 LGHDT, CDR2 YNNKEL (reference sequence). CDR3 nucleotides: TGTGCCAGCAGCAGTAGGGGGGCTGCGGCCCCCCAGCATTTT. This gives the protein CASSSRGAAAPQHF.

The chain is built from TRBV20-1 and TRBJ2-4; D might be TRBD1 (6 bases). The end of the DNA fits TRBJ2-7 better, so the J call may be wrong. Germline V gene data show CDR1 as DFQATT and CDR2 as SNEGSKA (reference sequence). The CDR3 covers 15 residues. This chain's CDR3 is CSARDQGSVGYEQYF. The CDR3 region has the DNA TGCAGTGCTAGAGATCAGGGGTCCGTGGGCTACGAGCAGTACTTC.

The J gene is TRBJ2-1, the V gene TRBV7-9; no clear D. V was trimmed by 8 bases and J by 8 bases, leaving 19 bases between them. Germline lookup yields CDR1 SEHNR and CDR2 FQNEAQ (reference sequence). The CDR3 spans 14 residues. CDR3 region: CASSSSSRWDEQFF. Here the CDR3 DNA reads TGTGCCAGCTCGAGTAGCTCTCGATGGGATGAGCAGTTCTTC.

The rearrangement joins TRBV27 to TRBJ2-3, with D unresolved. Trimming cost V 6 bases and J 6 bases, with 10 bases left between them. This CDR3 contains 12 residues. Germline CDR1 MNHEY, CDR2 SMNVEV (reference sequence). The CDR3: CASRQVGDTQYF. The CDR3 DNA sequence: TGTGCCAGCAGACAAGTGGGGGATACGCAGTATTTT.